This record covers a single TCR beta chain. Its antigen is unknown. This specimen belongs to a study of memory CD4+ T cells and cytomegalovirus serostatus. Study-level information: Donors were healthy Belgian adults, about ten CMV seropositive and 20 to 25 seronegative. General study results and limits: Suggested: most of the CMV-linked TCR signature lies in CD4+ memory cells. Repertoires predicted CMV serostatus with median bootstrapped AUC of about 0.96.

Here immunoSEQ multiplex PCR was the method, and the copy in TCRdb shows in-frame clones only, minus some. The table includes tens of thousands of clones, approximately 81% detected once. Single viable CD3+CD4+CD8-CD45RO+ cells were sorted as the memory CD4+ T cells. Serostatus was set by detecting CMV pp150, pp28, p38, p52 IgG. Trimming cost V 5 bases and J 1 base, with 9 bases left between them. CDR1 and CDR2 (germline): SGHVS, FQNEAQ. The CDR3 consists of 13 residues. The TCR sequence derives from an adult in good health and CMV-seronegative. Some clones in this sample may be carry-over from other donors' samples. The specimen was memory CD4+ T cells from blood. The J gene is TRBJ2-7, the V gene TRBV7-8; D perhaps matches TRBD2 (5 bases). For the CDR3, the DNA is TGTGCCAGCAGCGGGAGAGGATCCTACGAGCAGTACTTC. Its translation is CASSGRGSYEQYF. Based on the CDR3 plus reference TRBV7-8 and TRBJ2-7, the full variable domain is GAGVSQSPRYKVAKRGQDVALRCDPISGHVSLFWYQQALGQGPEFLTYFQNEAQLDKSGLPSDRFFAERPEGSVSTLKIQRTQQEDSAVYLCASSGRGSYEQYFGPGTRLTVT.